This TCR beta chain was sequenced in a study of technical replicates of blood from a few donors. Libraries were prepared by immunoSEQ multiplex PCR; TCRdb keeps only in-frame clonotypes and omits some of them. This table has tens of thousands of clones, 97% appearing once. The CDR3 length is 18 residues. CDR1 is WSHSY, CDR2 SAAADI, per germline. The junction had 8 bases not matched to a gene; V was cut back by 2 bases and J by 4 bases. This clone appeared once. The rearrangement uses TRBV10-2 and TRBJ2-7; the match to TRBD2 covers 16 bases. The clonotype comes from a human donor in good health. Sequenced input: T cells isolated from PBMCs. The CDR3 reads CASSETRGLAGGVYEQYF. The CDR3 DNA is TGCGCCAGCAGTGAGACCCGGGGACTAGCGGGAGGGGTATACGAGCAGTACTTC.